This T cell receptor (beta chain) was captured by sequencing in a study of shared clonotypes between healthy human individuals (dated by TCRdb to 2019 to 2021). Turning to the overall study: Two women and a few men aged 18 to 49 years were included in the cohort. To estimate repertoire size and how much clonotypes are shared between individuals, the study performed deep sequencing of blood TCR repertoires from roughly five healthy adults. Per donor, leukapheresis produced somewhere between about 0.94 and 10 billion PBMCs. Per donor, three plates each were used for CD4 naive and CD4 memory, two for CD8 naive, and one for CD8 memory. To increase sequencing depth and limit assay-specific biases, different laboratories used diverse techniques to prepare libraries and sequence TCR repertoires.

Broader findings and caveats from the paper: Pairwise subsampling led to the expectation that sequencing depth would affect the degree of clonotype sharing among donors. Because the study included only a small number of donors, the genetic and exposure-history diversity represented was limited. Estimated clonotype richness was generally larger for naive than for memory subsets. Sampling was limited to blood, and TCR repertoires in tissue likely differ from TCR repertoires in blood. About 4.5% of naive CD4, 3.5% of naive CD8, roughly 2.4% of memory CD4, and more than 0.35% of memory CD8 clonotypes were shared across four donors. Even with the large sequencing depth, rarefaction of the sorted-subset datasets indicated that sequencing was incomplete. Higher generation probabilities were observed for clonotypes shared by all four sorted-subset donors than for non-shared clonotypes.

Using the deep immunoSEQ assay, multiplex PCR amplified TCR CDR3 regions from genomic DNA. Extracted genomic DNA from each cell subset was spread evenly across all wells of several immunoSEQ 96-well plates, with each plate serving as a replicate. For sorted subsets, about 200 ng genomic DNA, equal to about 30,000 T cell genomes, was loaded into each replicate PCR. Purified libraries were measured with a Qubit 3.0 fluorometer, size-checked on a Bioanalyzer 2100, and measured again with the KAPA Library Quantification kit. Every immunoSEQ 96-well plate was sequenced on a separate single-read 150-cycle Illumina NextSeq 550 flow cell. For the original study's pipeline: Because the immunoSEQ output held only junctional sequences and lacked quality scores, the filtering could not match the filtering applied to full-length reads. Sequences were annotated with PyIR, a Python wrapper for IgBLAST v1.9, and V/J genes and CDR3 were assigned using IMGT germline references. Reads with weak V/J assignments (E-value above 1e-6), missing CDR3, stop codons, out-of-frame junctions, or ambiguous translated residues were removed. V3J clonotypes were defined by identical inferred V gene, J gene, and CDR3 amino acid sequence. To compute the percentage overlap between repertoires, the number of shared unique clonotypes was divided by the size of the smaller repertoire. RTK rarefaction, the Chao1 estimator, and Recon v2.1 estimates of unobserved clonotypes were used to assess repertoire richness. For all TCRbeta clonotypes obtained by the gDNA method from four donors, generation probabilities were computed with OLGA. Sourced from immuneACCESS, this table was stored by TCRdb with only in-frame sequences that have V and J called. A share of the clones is absent; for the studies checked, an unresolved V gene accounts for under half, and the remainder has no known explanation. V, J and clone size were drawn from that table, and D and trimming were deduced from the DNA. This sample gives approximately 640,000 clones in total; 90% of them show up just once. About a third of the sample lies in the top ten.

The germline V and J ends show losses of 1 base and 12 bases respectively, and no gene match explains 17 bases of the junction. The germline V gene specifies SGHDT as CDR1 and YYEEEE as CDR2. The CDR3 contains 17 residues, cysteine and phenylalanine counted. Here the CDR3 DNA is all that survives: 51 bases in frame from base 1. Donors were healthy HIV-negative adults with no recently reported acute infections or vaccinations. Every donor was a Caucasian adult living in Nashville, Tennessee, USA. CD8 memory samples consisted of magnetically selected CD45RO+ cells combined with CCR7-negative CD45RA+ effector memory (TemRA) cells. Blood was collected by leukapheresis, and PBMCs were isolated by Ficoll-Histopaque density gradient centrifugation and then cryopreserved in liquid nitrogen vapor phase. Analytical flow cytometry was used to check the purity and quantity of every magnetically sorted T cell population. Genomic DNA was isolated from every sorted fraction and measured by UV absorbance on a Nanodrop 2000c.

As concerns this clone: What antigen it recognizes has not been identified. There are no base qualities to consult, and no much larger clone falls within one base.

Source material: memory CD8+ T cells from PBMCs. Interpreted using the paper, the cell subset or site label stands for: CD45RO+ cells pooled with CCR7-negative TemRA cells. The sequence derives from a man between 18 and 35 years old in good health. Some clones in this sample may be carry-over from other donors' samples. The chain employs TRBV5-6 and TRBJ2-1, with 9 bases aligning to TRBD2. The nucleotide sequence is given as TGTGCCAGCAGCTTGAATCCGGGACTAGCAGCCCTTCTAGGGCAGTTCTTC. It is translated as CASSLNPGLAALLGQFF.